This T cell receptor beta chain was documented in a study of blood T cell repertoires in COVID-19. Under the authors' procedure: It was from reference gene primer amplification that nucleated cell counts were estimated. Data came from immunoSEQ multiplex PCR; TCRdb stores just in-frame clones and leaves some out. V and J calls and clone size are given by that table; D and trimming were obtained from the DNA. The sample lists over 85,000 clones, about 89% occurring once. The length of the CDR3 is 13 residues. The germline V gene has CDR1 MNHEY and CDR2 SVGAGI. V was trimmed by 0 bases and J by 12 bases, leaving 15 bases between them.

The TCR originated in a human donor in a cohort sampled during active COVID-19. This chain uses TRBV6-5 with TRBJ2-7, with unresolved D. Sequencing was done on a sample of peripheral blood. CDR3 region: CASSYSILGSLYF. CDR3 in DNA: TGTGCCAGCAGTTACTCGATCCTAGGCAGCCTGTACTTC.